This T cell receptor beta chain was sequenced for a study of cytomegalovirus exposure and HLA in healthy donors. V was shortened by 5 bases and J by 5 bases, with 13 bases between the two germline ends. Germline V gene lookup returns CDR1 SNHLY and CDR2 FYNNEI. This CDR3 contains 13 residues. 60 Vbeta and 13 Jbeta primers were used in PCR. Assay used: immunoSEQ multiplex PCR; TCRdb lists only in-frame clones, some missing. Of approximately 92,000 clones detected, approximately 70% appear once; the ten largest clones hold about 7.7%. The chain uses TRBV2 and TRBJ2-7, with a weak D call TRBD2 (6 bases). Sequences were obtained from PBMCs. The receptor was derived from a man in his 60s in good health and CMV-seronegative. Here the CDR3 DNA reads TGTGCCAGCAGTCAGGAGGGAGCCGACGAGCAGTACTTC. Translating it yields CASSQEGADEQYF.